This TCR beta chain was recovered during a study of beta chain features in type 1 diabetes. About this clone itself: Its antigen is not identified.

Per donor, one heparinised blood draw averaged approximately 120 mL. Sorting based on CD45RO/CCR7/CD25/CD127/CD95/CD27 separated CD4+ naive, central memory, regulatory and stem cell-like memory cells. Findings of the study overall: The study found fewer insertions and more deletions at VDJ junctions in type 1 diabetes patients. When Type 1 diabetes patients were examined, their TCRB CDR3s proved moderately but significantly shorter in all four CD4+ subsets. Patients' naive, central memory and regulatory TCRB repertoires appeared more alike than those of healthy donors.

CDR3 length equals 14 residues. CDR1 is KGHSH and CDR2 is LQKENI in the germline V gene. V trimming: 6 bases; J trimming: 3 bases; junction bases outside the gene matches: 7. Every isolated RNA sample was fully reverse transcribed, so sequencing captured expressed TCRB transcripts. Using immunoSEQ multiplex PCR, the repertoire was profiled, and TCRdb retains in-frame clones only, with some absent. The sample gives hundreds of thousands of clones, about an eighth of which show up once; approximately 0.022% is in the top ten. The specimen sequenced was naive CD4+ T cells from blood. The sequence came from a young man with type 1 diabetes. The chain couples TRBV18 to TRBJ2-7; the match to TRBD1 covers 8 bases. CDR3 loop: CASSQRTGNYEQYF. The CDR3 bases are TGTGCCAGCTCCCAACGGACAGGGAACTACGAGCAGTACTTC.